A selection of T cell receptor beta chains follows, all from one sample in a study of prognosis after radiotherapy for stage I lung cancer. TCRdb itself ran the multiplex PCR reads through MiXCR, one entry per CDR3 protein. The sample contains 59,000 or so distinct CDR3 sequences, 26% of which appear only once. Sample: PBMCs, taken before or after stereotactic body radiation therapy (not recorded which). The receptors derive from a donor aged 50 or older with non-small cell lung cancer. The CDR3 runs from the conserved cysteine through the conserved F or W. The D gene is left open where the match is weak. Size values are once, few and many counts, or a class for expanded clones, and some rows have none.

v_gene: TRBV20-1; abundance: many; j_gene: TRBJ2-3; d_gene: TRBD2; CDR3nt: TGCAGTGCGCAGACGGCCCTAGCGGGGGGAGATACGCAGTATTTT; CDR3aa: CSAQTALAGGDTQYF
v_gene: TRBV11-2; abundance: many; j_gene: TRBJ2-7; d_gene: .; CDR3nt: TGTGCCAGCAGCTTAGAGGTAGGAGGGCAGTACTTC; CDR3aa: CASSLEVGGQYF
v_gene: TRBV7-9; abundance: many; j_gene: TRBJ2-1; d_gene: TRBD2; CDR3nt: TGTGCCAGCAGCCTTCCAGGGGGGACTAGCAACAATGAGCAGTTCTTC; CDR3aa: CASSLPGGTSNNEQFF
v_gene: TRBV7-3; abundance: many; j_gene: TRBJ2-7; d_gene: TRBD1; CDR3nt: TGTGCCAGCAGCTCGGGACAGGGAAGCTACGAGCAGTACTTC; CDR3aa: CASSSGQGSYEQYF
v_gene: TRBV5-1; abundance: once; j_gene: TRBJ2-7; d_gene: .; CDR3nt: TGCGCCAGCAGGTATCTGGACGAGCAGTACTTC; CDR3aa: CASRYLDEQYF
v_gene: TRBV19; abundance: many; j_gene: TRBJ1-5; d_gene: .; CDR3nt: TGTGCCAGTAGTACAAGGAGTGGAAGGGGCAATCAGCCCCAGCATTTT; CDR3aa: CASSTRSGRGNQPQHF
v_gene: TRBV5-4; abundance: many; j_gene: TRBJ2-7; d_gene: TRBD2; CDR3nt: TGTGCCAGCAGCTTGGTCGGGACTAGCGGCGAGCAGTACTTC; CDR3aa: CASSLVGTSGEQYF
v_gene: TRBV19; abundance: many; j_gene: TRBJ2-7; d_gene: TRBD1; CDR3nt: TGTGCCAGTAGTCGACAGGGCCGGTACGAGCAGTACTTC; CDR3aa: CASSRQGRYEQYF
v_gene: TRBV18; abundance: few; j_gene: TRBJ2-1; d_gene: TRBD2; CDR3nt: TGTGCCAGCTCACCATCCGGGGGGGGCTACAATGAGCAGTTCTTC; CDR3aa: CASSPSGGGYNEQFF
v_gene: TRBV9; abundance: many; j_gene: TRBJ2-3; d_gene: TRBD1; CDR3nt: TGTGCCAGCACCGGGACAGGGGTCGGCACAGATACGCAGTATTTT; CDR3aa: CASTGTGVGTDTQYF
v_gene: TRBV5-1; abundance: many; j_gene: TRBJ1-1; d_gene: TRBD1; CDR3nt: TGCGCCAGCAGCTTTCAGACAGGGGGAGGTGAAGCTTTCTTT; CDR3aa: CASSFQTGGGEAFF
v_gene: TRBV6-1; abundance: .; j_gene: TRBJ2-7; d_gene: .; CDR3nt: TGTGCCAGCAGTGAACCCTCAAGCTACGAGCAGTACTTC; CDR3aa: CASSEPSSYEQYF
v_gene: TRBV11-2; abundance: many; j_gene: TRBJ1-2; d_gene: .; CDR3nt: TGTGCCAGCAGCTTAGATATGGCGGCGTCTCATCGAGGCTACACCTTC; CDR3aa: CASSLDMAASHRGYTF